One sample yielded the 18 T cell receptor beta chains listed below, sequenced in a study of beta chain features in type 1 diabetes (dated by TCRdb to the late 2010s). These receptors have no known antigen. The protocol used for the library was the immunoSEQ multiplex PCR assay. The entire amount of isolated RNA was reverse transcribed using the High Capacity cDNA Reverse Transcription Kit, so the sequenced TCRB transcripts were expressed ones. As stored in TCRdb, this immuneACCESS dataset retains in-frame rearrangements with V and J assigned. A fraction of the clones does not appear; measured against another copy, unresolved V genes explain less than half of the discrepancy, and the remainder lacks a known reason. This sample gives about 150,000 clones in total; 10% of them show up just once. The ten top clones hold 0.45% to 0.5% of the sample. Overall study results and their limits: Type 1 diabetes patients showed a moderate but significant shortening of TCRB CDR3 length in all four CD4+ subsets.

The sample consisted of central memory CD4+ T cells from blood. These receptors were taken from a man under 40 with type 1 diabetes.

Turning to this clone: The same CDR3 is also encoded by other DNA sequences in this sample. V gene TRBV7-9 combines with J gene TRBJ2-3; D not certain. The CDR3 runs to 14 residues. The germline CDR1 and CDR2 sequences are SEHNR and FQNEAQ (reference sequence). V lost 2 bases, J lost 0 bases, and 6 bases lay in between. The CDR3 is CASSLTTSTDTQYF. CDR3 coding DNA: TGTGCCAGCAGCTTAACGACTAGCACAGATACGCAGTATTTT. The whole variable domain, filled in from reference TRBV7-9 and TRBJ2-3, reads DTGVSQNPRHKITKRGQNVTFRCDPISEHNRLYWYRQTLGQGPEFLTYFQNEAQLEKSRLLSDRFSAERPKGSFSTLEIQRTEQGDSAMYLCASSLTTSTDTQYFGPGTRLTVL.

The chain links TRBV28 to TRBJ2-1, with TRBD2 matching 11 bases. After removal of 5 bases from V and 7 bases from J, the junction contained 7 bases not matched to a gene. The CDR3 runs to 15 residues. Germline V gene lookup returns CDR1 MDHEN and CDR2 SYDVKM. CDR3 in DNA: TGTGCCAGCAGTCTTAGCGGGAGGGCCATAAATGAGCAGTTCTTC. Translating it yields CASSLSGRAINEQFF. The full variable domain, its missing parts supplied by reference TRBV28 and TRBJ2-1, is DVKVTQSSRYLVKRTGEKVFLECVQDMDHENMFWYRQDPGLGLRLIYFSYDVKMKEKGDIPEGYSVSREKKERFSLILESASTNQTSMYLCASSLSGRAINEQFFGPGTRLTVL.

This clone was seen only a few times. V is TRBV4-3 and J is TRBJ2-7; D is ambiguous. From germline, CDR1 is LGHNA and CDR2 YSLEER. V lost 0 bases and J lost 1, with 10 bases in between. The CDR3 loop spans 15 amino acids. DNA of the CDR3: TGCGCCAGCAGCCAAGATCCCAGGCGATCCTACGAGCAGTACTTC. Its protein is CASSQDPRRSYEQYF.

The gene calls are TRBV10-3 and TRBJ1-1; 8 bases agree with TRBD1. Losses at the gene ends were 6 bases for V and 5 bases for J; bases not matched to a gene: 8. Germline V lookup: CDR1 ENHRY, CDR2 SYGVKD. This CDR3 has 14 amino acids. This CDR3 reads CAISIQGVETEAFF. The DNA of the CDR3 is TGTGCCATCAGCATACAGGGGGTGGAGACTGAAGCTTTCTTT.

This clone was observed a handful of times. The chain recombines TRBV9 with TRBJ2-5; 7 positions match TRBD1. Germline V gives CDR1 SGDLS, CDR2 YYNGEE. This CDR3 spans 13 amino acids. Trimming at V came to 1 base and at J to 3 bases, leaving 0 bases not matched to a gene. DNA for the CDR3: TGTGCCAGCAGCGTACAGGGGGAAGAGACCCAGTACTTC. Encoded protein: CASSVQGEETQYF.

The rearrangement links TRBV28 to TRBJ2-5; 13 nucleotides align to TRBD2. This CDR3 has 16 amino acids. The ends lost 6 bases at V and 6 bases at J; junction bases unmatched: 10. Germline lookup yields CDR1 MDHEN and CDR2 SYDVKM. In nucleotides, the CDR3 is TGTGCCAGCAGCCTCTTAACGACTAGCGGGAGGCAGACCCAGTACTTC. This codes for CASSLLTTSGRQTQYF. Supplemented by reference TRBV28 and TRBJ2-5, the full variable domain reads DVKVTQSSRYLVKRTGEKVFLECVQDMDHENMFWYRQDPGLGLRLIYFSYDVKMKEKGDIPEGYSVSREKKERFSLILESASTNQTSMYLCASSLLTTSGRQTQYFGPGTRLLVL.

Many counts were recorded for this clone. V and J are TRBV15 and TRBJ2-2; D gene ambiguous. The CDR3 extends over 13 amino acids. Trimming pared 0 bases from V and 7 bases from J, leaving 6 bases between. CDR1 is LNHNV, CDR2 YYDKDF, per germline (reference sequence). The DNA for the CDR3 is TGTGCCACCAGCAGAGATGAGGTCGGGGAGCTGTTTTTT. Its protein is CATSRDEVGELFF.

V and J are TRBV7-2 and TRBJ2-1; D uncertain. In germline, CDR1 is SGHTA, CDR2 FQGNSA. V dropped 4 bases and J dropped 5 bases, with 6 bases sitting between them. This CDR3 is 12 amino acids long. CDR3 protein: CASSYSHNEQFF. The CDR3 DNA follows: TGTGCCAGCAGCTACAGTCACAATGAGCAGTTCTTC.

The chain uses TRBV4-1 and TRBJ2-1; TRBD2 matches at 10 bases. Germline V gives CDR1 MGHRA, CDR2 YSYEKL. Unmatched junction bases numbered 9, after V lost 0 bases and J lost 7 bases. The CDR3 has 17 amino acids. CDR3 DNA sequence: TGCGCCAGCAGCCAAGATCCCCCTAGCGGGAGTAGGAATGAGCAGTTCTTC. Translated, it gives CASSQDPPSGSRNEQFF.

The chain joins TRBV5-6 to TRBJ2-7, with D unresolved. Germline values: CDR1 SGHDT, CDR2 YYEEEE. Trimming took off 4 bases at V and 6 bases at J, with 20 bases between the two ends. The CDR3 contains 15 residues. The CDR3 is CASSPYTTPNAEQYF. The CDR3 DNA follows: TGTGCCAGCAGCCCCTATACGACACCGAACGCCGAGCAGTACTTC.

This clone occurred a few times. The chain uses TRBV5-1 and TRBJ2-4, with TRBD1 matching over 9 bases. The CDR3 covers 17 residues. V was pared by 0 bases and J by 4 bases, with 8 bases of the junction left unmatched. CDR1 and CDR2 (germline): SGHRS, YFSETQ. CDR3 DNA: TGCGCCAGCAGCTTGGTGACAGGGGGATCCACTAAAAACATTCAGTACTTC. The encoded protein is CASSLVTGGSTKNIQYF.

This clone was seen a handful of times. The chain uses TRBV18 and TRBJ2-5; 8 positions match TRBD1. The junction had 5 bases not matched to a gene; V was cut back by 4 bases and J by 1 base. Germline V gene lookup returns CDR1 KGHSH and CDR2 LQKENI. CDR3 length: 15 amino acids. The CDR3 DNA reads TGTGCCAGCTCACGACAGGGGCGCCTCCAAGAGACCCAGTACTTC. Its protein is CASSRQGRLQETQYF.

The rearrangement uses TRBV4-2 and TRBJ2-7, with D unresolved. Trimming shortened V by 1 base and J by 3 bases, and 10 bases separated the two germline ends. The germline gives CDR1 LGHNA, CDR2 YNFKEQ. The CDR3 loop spans 14 amino acids. CDR3 loop: CASSQGGQYYEQYF. The CDR3 DNA reads TGTGCCAGCAGCCAAGGCGGCCAGTACTACGAGCAGTACTTC.

This clone was seen at least ten times. Here the CDR3 reads CASSVDGTDYNEQFF. In nucleotides, the CDR3 is TGTGCCAGCAGCGTAGACGGGACAGACTACAATGAGCAGTTCTTC. The chain has TRBV9 and TRBJ2-1, with 7 bases fitting TRBD1. The germline gives CDR1 SGDLS, CDR2 YYNGEE. The junction had 3 bases not matched to a gene; V was cut back by 0 bases and J by 3 bases. This CDR3 has 15 amino acids.

The rearrangement joins TRBV5-4 to TRBJ2-2; no clear D gene. CDR1 is SGHNT, CDR2 YYREEE, per germline (reference sequence). V was shortened by 1 base and J by 5 bases, with 9 bases between the two germline ends. The CDR3 runs to 14 residues. In DNA, the CDR3 is TGTGCCAGCAGCTTGTTGACTGAGACCGGGGAGCTGTTTTTT. Translated, it gives CASSLLTETGELFF.

This clone has only a few counts. This rearrangement joins TRBV28 to TRBJ1-3; D is possibly TRBD1 (5 bases). Germline CDR1 reads MDHEN; CDR2 reads SYDVKM. V was shortened by 5 bases and J by 4 bases, with 18 bases between the two germline ends. CDR3 length equals 16 residues. The CDR3 DNA reads as TGTGCCAGCAGTCCGTTGGACATTCAGGGAGGAAACACCATATATTTT. Encoded protein: CASSPLDIQGGNTIYF.

This clone was seen more than once but under ten times. V gene TRBV4-3 combines with J gene TRBJ2-7; 9 positions agree with TRBD1. With V trimmed by 3 bases and J by 3 bases, 6 bases remained unmatched. The germline gives CDR1 LGHNA, CDR2 YSLEER. The length of the CDR3 is 15 residues. Here the CDR3 DNA reads TGCGCCAGCAGCCAGACCGGGACAGGGTTCTACGAGCAGTACTTC. Amino acid sequence: CASSQTGTGFYEQYF.

J is TRBJ2-2 and V is TRBV21-1; TRBD2, the table's D call, was not compared with the DNA. TRBV21-1 is assigned pseudogene status. The CDR3 loop spans 17 amino acids. DNA for the CDR3: TGTGCCAGCAGCAAAGCCTCGACTAGCGGGAACACCGGGGAGCTGTTTTTT. As protein: CASSKASTSGNTGELFF.